One sample yielded the 8 T cell receptor beta chains listed below, sequenced in a study of Graves' ophthalmopathy and Graves' hyperthyroidism listed by TCRdb under 2018. Sequencing used an Illumina HiSeq 2000. For repertoire sequencing, the TCR beta CDR3 regions were amplified from RNA transcripts. The first round of RT-PCR was done with HTBI primers and the Qiagen OneStep RT-PCR kit, and was followed by a second round of multiplex PCR, then size selection and purification. TCRdb reran the public reads through fastp at Q25 and MiXCR, keeping productive beta chains. Duplicate CDR3 protein sequences are folded into a single record with the most common DNA and genes. This sample comprises hundreds of thousands of distinct CDR3 sequences, approximately 21% of them detected only once. Approximately 6.9% of the sample goes to the ten largest clones. The specimen sequenced was peripheral blood. The origin of the receptors is a woman aged 18-29 years with stable Graves' hyperthyroidism. Some clones in this sample may be carry-over from other donors' samples. Donor details come from another sample of the same person, matched by shared clones.

This clonotype was detected ten times or more. The CDR3 coding sequence is TGTGCCAGCAGTGAGCAGGGGCTCATGCAGCCCCAGCATTTT. Translation gives CASSEQGLMQPQHF. V usage is TRBV2 and J usage is TRBJ1-5, with D perhaps TRBD1 (6 bases). Per germline, CDR1 SNHLY and CDR2 FYNNEI. V was clipped by 3 bases and J by 7 bases, with 13 bases between them. The CDR3 length is 14 residues.

The J gene is TRBJ1-1, the V gene TRBV28; D unclear. The CDR3 length is 14 residues. V was cut by 3 bases and J by 0 bases, with 8 bases left in between. Germline V CDR1 and CDR2: MDHEN, SYDVKM. CDR3 sequence (DNA): TGTGCCAGCAGTTTTCAACGGATGAACACTGAAGCTTTCTTT. Translated: CASSFQRMNTEAFF.

This clonotype was seen repeatedly, ten times or more. The V gene is TRBV7-9, the J gene TRBJ1-1; TRBD1 might be the D (6 bases). Germline V gene lookup returns CDR1 SEHNR and CDR2 FQNEAQ (reference sequence). The V gene lost 2 bases and the J gene lost 0 bases, with 10 bases spanning the gap. The CDR3 consists of 15 residues. The chain's CDR3 is CASSLWDTMNTEAFF. For the CDR3, the DNA is TGTGCCAGCAGCTTATGGGACACCATGAACACTGAAGCTTTCTTT. Based on the CDR3 plus reference TRBV7-9 and TRBJ1-1, the full variable domain is DTGVSQNPRHKITKRGQNVTFRCDPISEHNRLYWYRQTLGQGPEFLTYFQNEAQLEKSRLLSDRFSAERPKGSFSTLEIQRTEQGDSAMYLCASSLWDTMNTEAFFGQGTRLTVV.

This clonotype was seen at least ten times. V gene TRBV20-1 combines with J gene TRBJ2-7; D is unresolved. The CDR3 loop spans 13 amino acids. V lost 1 base and J 4 bases, leaving 11 bases between the germline ends. Germline assignment: CDR1 DFQATT and CDR2 SNEGSKA (reference sequence). CDR3 sequence reads: CSARGYGGYEQYF. CDR3 nucleotides: TGCAGTGCTAGAGGATATGGTGGATACGAGCAGTACTTC.

This clonotype was seen repeatedly, ten times or more. The rearrangement joins TRBV12-3 or TRBV12-4 to TRBJ1-1, with D uncertain. This CDR3 spans 12 amino acids. Trimming stripped 6 bases from V and 5 bases from J, with 10 bases between. The CDR3 sequence: CASSVPGTEAFF. The CDR3 nucleotides read TGTGCCAGCAGCGTCCCGGGGACTGAAGCTTTCTTT.

This clonotype came up many times. DNA of the CDR3: TGTGCCAGCAGTTTGTATGAAGGGTCCACTGAAGCTTTCTTT. As protein: CASSLYEGSTEAFF. J is TRBJ1-1 and V is TRBV12-3 or TRBV12-4, with D hard to call. This CDR3 is 14 amino acids long. Trimming cost V 3 bases and J 4 bases, with 12 bases left between them.

This clonotype was detected many times. V gene TRBV27 combines with J gene TRBJ2-2; tentatively, D is TRBD1 (6 bases). V was pared by 3 bases and J by 4 bases, with 9 bases between. Germline-derived CDR1 and CDR2 are MNHEY and SMNVEV (reference sequence). The CDR3 is 14 amino acids. CDR3 amino acids: CASSFTGTTGELFF. In DNA form, the CDR3 reads TGTGCCAGCAGTTTCACAGGGACCACCGGGGAGCTGTTTTTT.

Many counts were recorded for this clonotype. V gene TRBV20-1 combines with J gene TRBJ2-5; no clear D. CDR1 is DFQATT and CDR2 is SNEGSKA in the germline V gene (reference sequence). The V end lost 0 bases, the J end lost 2 bases, and 13 bases lay between the germline ends. The CDR3 sequence is 15 residues long. The CDR3 is CSARDLRRSQETQYF. The CDR3 DNA sequence: TGCAGTGCTAGAGATTTACGGCGATCTCAAGAGACCCAGTACTTC.